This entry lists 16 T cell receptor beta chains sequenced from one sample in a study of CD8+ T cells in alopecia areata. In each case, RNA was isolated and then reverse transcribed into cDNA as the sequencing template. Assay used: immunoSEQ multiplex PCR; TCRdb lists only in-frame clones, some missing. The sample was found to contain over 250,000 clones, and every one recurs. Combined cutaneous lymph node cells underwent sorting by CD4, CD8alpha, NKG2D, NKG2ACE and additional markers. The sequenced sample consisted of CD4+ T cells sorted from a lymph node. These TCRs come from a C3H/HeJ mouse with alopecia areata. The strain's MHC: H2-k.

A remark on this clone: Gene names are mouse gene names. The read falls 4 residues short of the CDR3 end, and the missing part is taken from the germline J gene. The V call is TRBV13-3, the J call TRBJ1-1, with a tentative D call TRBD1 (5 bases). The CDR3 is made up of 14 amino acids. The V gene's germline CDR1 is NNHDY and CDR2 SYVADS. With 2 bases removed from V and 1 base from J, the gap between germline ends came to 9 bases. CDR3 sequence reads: CASSEGGLNTEVFF. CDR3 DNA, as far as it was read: TGTGCCAGCAGTGAGGGGGGGTTAAACACA.

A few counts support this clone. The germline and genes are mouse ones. Partial CDR3 DNA: TGTGCCAGCAGCACACAAAACTCC. Translating gives CASSTQNS. The CDR3 in full is CASSTQNSDYTF. V usage is TRBV13-1 and J usage is TRBJ1-2; D is uncertain. With the read ending 4 residues before the CDR3 end, the germline J gene is used to fill in that end. The CDR3 length is 12 residues. Germline CDR1 NSHNY, CDR2 SYGAGN. V lost 5 bases to trimming and J lost 1 base, with 6 bases between them.

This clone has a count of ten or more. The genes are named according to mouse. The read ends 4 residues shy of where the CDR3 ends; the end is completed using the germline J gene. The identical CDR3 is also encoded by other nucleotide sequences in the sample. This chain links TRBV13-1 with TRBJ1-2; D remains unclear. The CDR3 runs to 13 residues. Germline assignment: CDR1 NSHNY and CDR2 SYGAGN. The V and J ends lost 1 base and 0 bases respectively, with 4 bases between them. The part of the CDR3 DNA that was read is TGTGCCAGCAGTGATTTAGCAAACTCC. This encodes CASSDLANS. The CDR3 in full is CASSDLANSDYTF.

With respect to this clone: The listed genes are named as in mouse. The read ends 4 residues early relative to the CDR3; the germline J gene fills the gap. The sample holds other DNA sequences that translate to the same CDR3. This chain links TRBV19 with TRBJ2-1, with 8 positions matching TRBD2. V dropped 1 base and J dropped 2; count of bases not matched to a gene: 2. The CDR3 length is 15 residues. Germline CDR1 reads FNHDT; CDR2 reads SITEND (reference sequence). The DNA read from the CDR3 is TGTGCCAGCAGTATATCGGGGGGGCACTATGCT. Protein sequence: CASSISGGHYA. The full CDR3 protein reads CASSISGGHYAEQFF.

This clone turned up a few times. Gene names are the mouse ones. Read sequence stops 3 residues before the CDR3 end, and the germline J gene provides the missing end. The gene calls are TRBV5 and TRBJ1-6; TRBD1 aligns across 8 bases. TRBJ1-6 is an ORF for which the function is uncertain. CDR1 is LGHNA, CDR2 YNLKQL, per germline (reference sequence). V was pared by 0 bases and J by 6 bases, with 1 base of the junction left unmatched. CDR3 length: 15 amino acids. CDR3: CASSQEGTGNSPLYF. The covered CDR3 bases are TGTGCCAGCAGCCAAGAGGGGACAGGTAATTCGCCC.

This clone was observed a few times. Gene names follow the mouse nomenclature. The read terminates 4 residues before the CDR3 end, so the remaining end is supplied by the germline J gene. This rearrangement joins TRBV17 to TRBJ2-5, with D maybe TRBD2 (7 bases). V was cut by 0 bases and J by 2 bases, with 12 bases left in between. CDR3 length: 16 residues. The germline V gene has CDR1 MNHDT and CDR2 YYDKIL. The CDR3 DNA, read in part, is TGTGCTAGCAGTAGAGAGGGGGGCGCGGGCCAAGAC. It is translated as CASSREGGAGQD. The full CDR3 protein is CASSREGGAGQDTQYF.

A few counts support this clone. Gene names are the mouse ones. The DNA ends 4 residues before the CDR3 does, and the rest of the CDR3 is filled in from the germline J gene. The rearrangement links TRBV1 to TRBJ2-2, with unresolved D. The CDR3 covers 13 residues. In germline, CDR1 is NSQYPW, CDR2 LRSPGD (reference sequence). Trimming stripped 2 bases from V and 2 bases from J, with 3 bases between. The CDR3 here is CTCSAKNTGQLYF. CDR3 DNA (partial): TGCACCTGCAGTGCAAAGAACACCGGG.

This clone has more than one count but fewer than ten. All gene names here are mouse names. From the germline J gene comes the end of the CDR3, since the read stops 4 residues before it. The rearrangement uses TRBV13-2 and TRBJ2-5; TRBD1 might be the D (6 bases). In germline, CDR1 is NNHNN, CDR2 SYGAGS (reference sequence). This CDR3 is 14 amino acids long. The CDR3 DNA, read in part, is TGTGCCAGCGGTGAAGTCTCAGGGGAAGAC. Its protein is CASGEVSGED. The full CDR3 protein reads CASGEVSGEDTQYF.

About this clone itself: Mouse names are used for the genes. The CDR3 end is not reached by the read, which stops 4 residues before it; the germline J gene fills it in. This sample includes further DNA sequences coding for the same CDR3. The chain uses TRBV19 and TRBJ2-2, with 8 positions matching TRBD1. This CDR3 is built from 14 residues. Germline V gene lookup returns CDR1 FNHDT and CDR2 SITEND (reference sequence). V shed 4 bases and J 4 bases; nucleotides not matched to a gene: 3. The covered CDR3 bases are TGTGCCAGCAGTGGACAGGGAGGCACCGGG. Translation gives CASSGQGGTG. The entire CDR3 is CASSGQGGTGQLYF.

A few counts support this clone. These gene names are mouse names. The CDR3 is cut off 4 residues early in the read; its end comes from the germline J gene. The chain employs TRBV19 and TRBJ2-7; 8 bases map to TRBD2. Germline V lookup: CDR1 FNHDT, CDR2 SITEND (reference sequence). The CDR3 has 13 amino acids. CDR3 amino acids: CASSIAWGDEQYF. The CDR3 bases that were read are TGTGCCAGCAGTATAGCCTGGGGGGAT.

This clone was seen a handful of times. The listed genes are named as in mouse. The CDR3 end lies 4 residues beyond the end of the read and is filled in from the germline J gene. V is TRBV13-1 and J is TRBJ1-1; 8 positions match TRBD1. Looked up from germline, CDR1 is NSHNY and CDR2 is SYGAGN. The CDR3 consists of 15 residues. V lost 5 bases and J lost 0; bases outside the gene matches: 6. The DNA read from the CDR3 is TGTGCCAGCAGCTTCCGGACAGGGTCAAACACA. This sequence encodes CASSFRTGSNT. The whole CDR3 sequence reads CASSFRTGSNTEVFF.

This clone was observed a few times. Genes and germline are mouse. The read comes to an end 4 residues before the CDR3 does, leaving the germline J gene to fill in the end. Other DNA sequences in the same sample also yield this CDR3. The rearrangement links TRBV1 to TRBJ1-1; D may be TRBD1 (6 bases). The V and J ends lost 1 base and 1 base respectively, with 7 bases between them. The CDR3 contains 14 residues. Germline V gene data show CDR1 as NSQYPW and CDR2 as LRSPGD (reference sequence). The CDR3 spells CTCSAAGQNTEVFF. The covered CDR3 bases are TGCACCTGCAGTGCAGCGGGACAAAACACA.

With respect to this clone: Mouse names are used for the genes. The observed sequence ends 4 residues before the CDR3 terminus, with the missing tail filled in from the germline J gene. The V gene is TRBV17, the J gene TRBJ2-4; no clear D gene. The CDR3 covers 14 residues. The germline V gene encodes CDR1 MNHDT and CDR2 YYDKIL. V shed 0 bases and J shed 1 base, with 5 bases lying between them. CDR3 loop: CASSRDFGQNTLYF. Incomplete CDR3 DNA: TGTGCTAGCAGTAGAGATTTTGGTCAAAAC.

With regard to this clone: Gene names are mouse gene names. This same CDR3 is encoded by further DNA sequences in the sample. Partial CDR3 DNA: TGTGCCAGCAGTGCCGGGACAGGTGACTCC. Amino acids: CASSAGTGDS. The full CDR3 protein is CASSAGTGDSDYTF. This chain uses TRBV13-3 with TRBJ1-2; TRBD1 matches 8 bases. The read is 4 residues too short to cover the CDR3 end, so that end is filled in from the germline J gene. The germline V gene has CDR1 NNHDY and CDR2 SYVADS. Trimming took 3 bases from V and 3 from J; bases not matched to a gene: 4. This CDR3 is built from 14 residues.

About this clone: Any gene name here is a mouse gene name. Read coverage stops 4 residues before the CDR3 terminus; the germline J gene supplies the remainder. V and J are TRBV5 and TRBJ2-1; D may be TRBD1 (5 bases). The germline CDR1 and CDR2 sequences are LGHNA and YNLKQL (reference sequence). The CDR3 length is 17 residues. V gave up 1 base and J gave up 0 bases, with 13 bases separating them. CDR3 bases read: TGTGCCAGCAGCCAAGCCAGGGCAAGTTATAACTATGCT. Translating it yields CASSQARASYNYA. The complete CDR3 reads CASSQARASYNYAEQFF.

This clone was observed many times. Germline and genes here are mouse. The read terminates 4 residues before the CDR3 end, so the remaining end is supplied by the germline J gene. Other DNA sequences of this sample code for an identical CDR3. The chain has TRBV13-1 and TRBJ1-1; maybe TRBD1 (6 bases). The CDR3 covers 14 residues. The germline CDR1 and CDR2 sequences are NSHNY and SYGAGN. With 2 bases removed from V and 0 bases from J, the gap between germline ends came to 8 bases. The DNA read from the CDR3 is TGTGCCAGCAGTGAACAGGGTGCAAACACA. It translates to CASSEQGANT. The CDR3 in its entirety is CASSEQGANTEVFF.